The source of this TCR beta chain is a study of T cell responses to AZD1222 COVID-19 vaccine. The protocol was immunoSEQ multiplex PCR, while the TCRdb copy is restricted to in-frame clones and leaves out a portion. The table includes 100,000 to 150,000 clones, approximately 85% detected once. V trimming: 5 bases; J trimming: 2 bases; junction bases outside the gene matches: 5. The CDR3 covers 14 residues. Germline CDR1 reads LGHDT; CDR2 reads YNNKEL (reference sequence). The source of this sequence is an adult who received the AZD1222 COVID-19 vaccine. The rearrangement joins TRBV3-1 (or the pseudogene TRBV3-2) to TRBJ2-5; TRBD1 aligns across 7 bases. This material consisted of peripheral blood, taken 28 days after the second AZD1222 dose. The CDR3 region has the DNA TGTGCCAGCAGCTACCAGACAGGGCAAGAGACCCAGTACTTC. It specifies CASSYQTGQETQYF.